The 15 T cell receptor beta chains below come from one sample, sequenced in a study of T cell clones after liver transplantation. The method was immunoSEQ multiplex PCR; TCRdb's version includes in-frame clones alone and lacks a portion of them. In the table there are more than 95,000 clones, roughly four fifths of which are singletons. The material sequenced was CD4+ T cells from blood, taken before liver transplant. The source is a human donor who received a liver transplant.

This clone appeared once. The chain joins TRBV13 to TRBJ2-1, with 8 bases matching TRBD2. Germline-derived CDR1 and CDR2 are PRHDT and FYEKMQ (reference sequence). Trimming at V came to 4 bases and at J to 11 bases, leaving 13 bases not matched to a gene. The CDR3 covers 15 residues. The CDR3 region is CASSSRLARGLKQFF. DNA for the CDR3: TGTGCCAGCAGCTCAAGACTAGCGAGAGGCCTTAAGCAGTTCTTC.

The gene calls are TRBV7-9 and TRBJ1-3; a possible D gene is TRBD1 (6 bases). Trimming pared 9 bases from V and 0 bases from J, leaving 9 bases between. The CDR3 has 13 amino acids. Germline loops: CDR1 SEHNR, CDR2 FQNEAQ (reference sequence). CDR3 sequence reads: CASGQLSGNTIYF. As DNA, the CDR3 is TGTGCCAGTGGACAGCTCTCTGGAAACACCATATATTTT.

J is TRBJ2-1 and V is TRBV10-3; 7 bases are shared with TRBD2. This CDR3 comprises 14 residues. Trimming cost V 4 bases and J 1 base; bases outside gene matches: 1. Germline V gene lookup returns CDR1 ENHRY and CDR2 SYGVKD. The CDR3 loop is CAISAGGSYNEQFF. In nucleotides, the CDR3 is TGTGCCATCAGTGCGGGGGGTTCCTACAATGAGCAGTTCTTC.

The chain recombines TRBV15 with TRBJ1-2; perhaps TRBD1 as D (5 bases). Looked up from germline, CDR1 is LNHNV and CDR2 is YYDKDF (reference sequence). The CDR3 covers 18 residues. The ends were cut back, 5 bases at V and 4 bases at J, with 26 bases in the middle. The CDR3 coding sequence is TGTGCCACCAGCCCCGAGGAGGTGTCATATGGGGGTTCCTATGGCTACACCTTC. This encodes CATSPEEVSYGGSYGYTF. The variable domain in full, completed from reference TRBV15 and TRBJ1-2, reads DAMVIQNPRYQVTQFGKPVTLSCSQTLNHNVMYWYQQKSSQAPKLLFHYYDKDFNNEADTPDNFQSRRPNTSFCFLDIRSPGLGDTAMYLCATSPEEVSYGGSYGYTFGSGTRLTVV.

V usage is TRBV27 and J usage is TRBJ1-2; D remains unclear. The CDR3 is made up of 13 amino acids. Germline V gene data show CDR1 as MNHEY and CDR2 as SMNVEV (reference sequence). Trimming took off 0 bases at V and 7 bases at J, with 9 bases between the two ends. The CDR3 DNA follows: TGTGCCAGCAGTTTATCGTGGGCCTCTGGCTACACCTTC. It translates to CASSLSWASGYTF.

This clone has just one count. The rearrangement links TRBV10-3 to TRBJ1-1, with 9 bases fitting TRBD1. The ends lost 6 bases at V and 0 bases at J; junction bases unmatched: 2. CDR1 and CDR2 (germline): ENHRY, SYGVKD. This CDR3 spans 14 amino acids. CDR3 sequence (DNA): TGTGCCATCAGGGACAGGGGAATGAACACTGAAGCTTTCTTT. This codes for CAIRDRGMNTEAFF.

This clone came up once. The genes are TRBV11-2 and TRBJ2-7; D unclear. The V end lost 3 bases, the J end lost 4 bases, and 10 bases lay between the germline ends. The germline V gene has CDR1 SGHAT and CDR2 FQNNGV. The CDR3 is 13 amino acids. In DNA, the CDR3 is TGTGCCAGCAGCTTGGCCAATGGGTACGAGCAGTACTTC. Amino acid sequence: CASSLANGYEQYF.

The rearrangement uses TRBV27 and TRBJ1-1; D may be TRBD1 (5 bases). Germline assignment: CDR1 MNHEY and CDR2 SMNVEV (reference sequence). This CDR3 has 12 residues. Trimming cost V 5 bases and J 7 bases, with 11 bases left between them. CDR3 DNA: TGTGCCAGCAGTCGGGGGGGAGGTGAAGCTTTCTTT. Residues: CASSRGGGEAFF.

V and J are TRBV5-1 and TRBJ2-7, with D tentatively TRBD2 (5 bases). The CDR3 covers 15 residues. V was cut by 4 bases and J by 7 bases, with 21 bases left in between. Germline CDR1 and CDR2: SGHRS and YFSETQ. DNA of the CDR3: TGCGCCAGCAGCAGCGCTACTCGTGATTCGGGGGAGCAGTACTTC. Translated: CASSSATRDSGEQYF.

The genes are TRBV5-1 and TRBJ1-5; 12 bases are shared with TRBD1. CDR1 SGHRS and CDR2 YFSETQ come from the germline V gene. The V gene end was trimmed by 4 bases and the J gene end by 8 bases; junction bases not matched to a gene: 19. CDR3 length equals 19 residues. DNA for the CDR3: TGCGCCAGCAGCCTTACCCCAGGGGACAGGGGGCACGTGGGGGAGCCCCAGCATTTT. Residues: CASSLTPGDRGHVGEPQHF.

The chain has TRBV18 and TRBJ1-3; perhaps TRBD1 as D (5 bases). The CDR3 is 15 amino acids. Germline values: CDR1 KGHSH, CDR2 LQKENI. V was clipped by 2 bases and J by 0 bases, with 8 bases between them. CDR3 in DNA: TGTGCCAGCTCACCAGGGGCAAACTCTGGAAACACCATATATTTT. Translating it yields CASSPGANSGNTIYF.

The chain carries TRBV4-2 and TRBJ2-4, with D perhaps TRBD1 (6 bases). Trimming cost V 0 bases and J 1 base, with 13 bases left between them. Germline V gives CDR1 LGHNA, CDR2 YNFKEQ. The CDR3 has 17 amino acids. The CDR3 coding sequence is TGTGCCAGCAGCCAAGACGGGGAAAGGGGGGCCAAAAACATTCAGTACTTC. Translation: CASSQDGERGAKNIQYF.

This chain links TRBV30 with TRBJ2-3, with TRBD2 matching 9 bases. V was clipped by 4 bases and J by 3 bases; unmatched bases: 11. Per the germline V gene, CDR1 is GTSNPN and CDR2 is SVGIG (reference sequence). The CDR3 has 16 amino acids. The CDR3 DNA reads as TGTGCCTGGAACCCGGGGGAGCGGGGGGAGACAGATACGCAGTATTTT. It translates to CAWNPGERGETDTQYF.

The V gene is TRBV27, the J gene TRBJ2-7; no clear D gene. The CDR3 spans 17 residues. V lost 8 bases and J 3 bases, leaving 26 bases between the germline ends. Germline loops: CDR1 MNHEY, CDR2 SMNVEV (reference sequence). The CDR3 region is CASCLNKGRAQSYEQYF. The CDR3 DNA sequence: TGTGCCAGCTGCTTAAATAAGGGCAGAGCCCAGAGCTACGAGCAGTACTTC.

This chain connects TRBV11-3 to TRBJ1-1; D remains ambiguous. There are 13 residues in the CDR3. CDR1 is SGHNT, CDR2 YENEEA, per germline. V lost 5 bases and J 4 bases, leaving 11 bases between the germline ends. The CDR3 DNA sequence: TGTGCCAGCAGCCCCGCGGGAAGCACTGAAGCTTTCTTT. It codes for CASSPAGSTEAFF.